What follows are 27 T cell receptor beta chains derived from one specimen sequenced in a study of blood T cell repertoires in COVID-19. Assay used: immunoSEQ multiplex PCR; TCRdb lists only in-frame clones, some missing. Here the sample spans about 28,000 clones, nearly 90% being singletons. The sequencing input was peripheral blood. These receptors all stem from a human donor in a cohort sampled during active COVID-19.

The chain has TRBV6-1 and TRBJ1-1, with D possibly matching TRBD1 (5 bases). CDR1 and CDR2 (germline): MNHNS, SASEGT. V was cut by 0 bases and J by 4 bases, with 9 bases left in between. The CDR3 has 14 residues. CDR3 amino acids: CASSEARGSTEAFF. CDR3 bases: TGTGCCAGCAGTGAAGCAAGGGGCAGCACTGAAGCTTTCTTT.

The V call is TRBV4-1, the J call TRBJ2-1; TRBD1 aligns across 8 bases. J lost 7 bases, V lost 1 base, and 3 bases had no gene match. The CDR3 sequence is 14 residues long. Germline-derived CDR1 and CDR2 are MGHRA and YSYEKL. The CDR3 DNA reads TGCGCCAGCAGCCAAGGACAGGGGTTGAATGAGCAGTTCTTC. Residues: CASSQGQGLNEQFF.

The chain employs TRBV7-9 and TRBJ1-6, with unresolved D. This CDR3 region has 13 residues. The ends were cut back, 0 bases at V and 9 bases at J, with 6 bases in the middle. Looked up from germline, CDR1 is SEHNR and CDR2 is FQNEAQ (reference sequence). Here the CDR3 DNA reads TGTGCCAGCAGCTTAGCAGTGAGTTCACCCCTCCACTTT. Amino acids: CASSLAVSSPLHF.

This chain links TRBV12-5 with TRBJ2-5; perhaps TRBD2 as D (6 bases). Germline V gives CDR1 LGHNT, CDR2 FRNRAP. With 2 bases removed from V and 5 bases from J, the gap between germline ends came to 6 bases. This CDR3 contains 12 residues. CDR3 loop: CASGLREETQYF. The CDR3 DNA reads TGTGCTAGTGGTTTGCGGGAGGAGACCCAGTACTTC.

V and J are TRBV28 and TRBJ2-2; 8 bases agree with TRBD1. With V trimmed by 6 bases and J by 5 bases, 8 bases remained unmatched. From germline, CDR1 is MDHEN and CDR2 SYDVKM. The CDR3 loop spans 15 amino acids. CDR3 in DNA: TGTGCCAGCAGACCCGGACAGGGAAGAACCGGGGAGCTGTTTTTT. Translating gives CASRPGQGRTGELFF.

The V call is TRBV6-1, the J call TRBJ1-5; D not certain. V shed 1 base and J shed 4 bases, with 8 bases lying between them. The CDR3 is made up of 14 amino acids. Germline assignment: CDR1 MNHNS and CDR2 SASEGT. CDR3 residues: CASSEEPTNQPQHF. CDR3 sequence (DNA): TGTGCCAGCAGTGAAGAACCGACAAATCAGCCCCAGCATTTT.

The V gene is TRBV19, the J gene TRBJ1-1, with 7 nucleotides matching TRBD1. J was trimmed by 7 bases and V by 3 bases; bases with no gene match: 5. This CDR3 spans 13 amino acids. Germline CDR1 LNHDA, CDR2 SQIVND (reference sequence). Written as DNA, the CDR3 is TGTGCCAGTAGTATCCAAGGGACAGATGAAGCTTTCTTT. Its translation is CASSIQGTDEAFF.

The chain employs TRBV6-5 and TRBJ2-7; 11 bases are shared with TRBD2. The germline gives CDR1 MNHEY, CDR2 SVGAGI. This CDR3 region has 14 residues. Trimming at V came to 6 bases and at J to 4 bases, leaving 5 bases not matched to a gene. This chain's CDR3 is CASSPLAGVYEQYF. The CDR3 nucleotides are TGTGCCAGCAGCCCACTAGCGGGGGTTTACGAGCAGTACTTC.

The chain joins TRBV5-6 to TRBJ2-7; tentative D call: TRBD1 (5 bases). In germline, CDR1 is SGHDT, CDR2 YYEEEE. CDR3 length equals 15 residues. V was trimmed by 2 bases and J by 6 bases, leaving 18 bases between them. CDR3 bases: TGTGCCAGCAGCTTTGTAGGGGCGGTCACCTCCGAGCAGTACTTC. Translation: CASSFVGAVTSEQYF.

The rearrangement uses TRBV7-9 and TRBJ2-1; 10 nucleotides match TRBD2. The CDR3 is 15 residues long. The V and J ends lost 5 bases and 6 bases, in that order; junction bases with no gene match: 7. Germline V CDR1 and CDR2: SEHNR, FQNEAQ (reference sequence). CDR3 DNA sequence: TGTGCCAGCAGCGAGAGCGGGAGGGCCGGCAATGAGCAGTTCTTC. This codes for CASSESGRAGNEQFF.

The chain combines TRBV2 with TRBJ1-4, with 8 bases identical to TRBD1. Unmatched junction bases numbered 7, after V lost 5 bases and J lost 8 bases. Germline V gene data show CDR1 as SNHLY and CDR2 as FYNNEI. This CDR3 has 14 residues. This CDR3 reads CASSRGGQGEKLFF. CDR3 DNA sequence: TGTGCCAGCAGTCGGGGAGGACAGGGAGAAAAACTGTTTTTT.

The chain is built from TRBV2 and TRBJ2-7; 10 bases line up with TRBD1. The CDR3 runs to 14 residues. Germline trimming cut 3 bases from V and 5 bases from J; bases unmatched to any gene: 4. Germline V gene sequence: CDR1 SNHLY, CDR2 FYNNEI. CDR3 loop: CASSEDRGSHEQYF. The CDR3 DNA follows: TGTGCCAGCAGTGAGGACAGGGGGTCCCACGAGCAGTACTTC. The whole variable domain, remainder taken from reference TRBV2 and TRBJ2-7, is EPEVTQTPSHQVTQMGQEVILRCVPISNHLYFYWYRQILGQKVEFLVSFYNNEISEKSEIFDDQFSVERPDGSNFTLKIRSTKLEDSAMYFCASSEDRGSHEQYFGPGTRLTVT.

This clone has only one observation. The chain carries TRBV7-8 and TRBJ2-1; 8 bases agree with TRBD2. Germline V gives CDR1 SGHVS, CDR2 FQNEAQ. The CDR3 length is 16 residues. The trim removed 0 bases at V and 9 bases at J, leaving 10 bases unmatched. CDR3 sequence reads: CASSLAPKTSVGEQFF. CDR3 in DNA: TGTGCCAGCAGCTTAGCGCCGAAGACTAGCGTAGGTGAGCAGTTCTTC.

The chain carries TRBV9 and TRBJ2-7; possibly TRBD2 for D (5 bases). This CDR3 has 15 amino acids. The V end lost 0 bases, the J end lost 0 bases, and 10 bases lay between the germline ends. The germline V gene encodes CDR1 SGDLS and CDR2 YYNGEE. The CDR3 DNA reads as TGTGCCAGCAGCGTAGGACCGGGGTACTCCTACGAGCAGTACTTC. It codes for CASSVGPGYSYEQYF.

In this sample, this clone turned up a few times. V usage is TRBV10-1 and J usage is TRBJ2-1; D ambiguous. Trimming took off 4 bases at V and 9 bases at J, with 13 bases between the two ends. In germline, CDR1 is WNHNN, CDR2 SYGVQD (reference sequence). CDR3 length: 13 residues. CDR3 amino acids: CASSVGSHSEQFF. As DNA, the CDR3 is TGCGCCAGCAGTGTCGGTTCGCATAGTGAGCAGTTCTTC.

The chain has TRBV2 and TRBJ1-2; tentative D call: TRBD1 (5 bases). Germline V gene data show CDR1 as SNHLY and CDR2 as FYNNEI. Trimming took off 4 bases at V and 8 bases at J, with 14 bases between the two ends. The CDR3 extends over 13 amino acids. The CDR3 bases are TGTGCCAGCAGTGCGGCAGGGAATTTGGGCTACACCTTC. It encodes CASSAAGNLGYTF. The full variable domain, in which reference TRBV2 and TRBJ1-2 provide the parts outside the CDR3, is EPEVTQTPSHQVTQMGQEVILRCVPISNHLYFYWYRQILGQKVEFLVSFYNNEISEKSEIFDDQFSVERPDGSNFTLKIRSTKLEDSAMYFCASSAAGNLGYTFGSGTRLTVV.

The chain carries TRBV7-3 and TRBJ2-3; 9 nucleotides align to TRBD2. With V trimmed by 1 base and J by 2 bases, 10 bases remained unmatched. The CDR3 runs to 18 residues. In germline, CDR1 is SGHTA, CDR2 FQGTGA. The CDR3 nucleotides are TGTGCCAGCAGCTTAAATCCAGCGGGGGGTTTTGACACAGATACGCAGTATTTT. Its protein product is CASSLNPAGGFDTDTQYF.

The chain links TRBV3-1 (or the pseudogene TRBV3-2) to TRBJ1-1, with D possibly being TRBD1 (6 bases). This CDR3 has 13 residues. CDR1 is LGHDT, CDR2 YNNKEL, per germline (reference sequence). Trimming removed 6 bases at V and 2 bases at J, with 10 bases between. Written as DNA, the CDR3 is TGTGCCAGCAGTACACAGGGAAACACTGAAGCTTTCTTT. Protein product: CASSTQGNTEAFF.

This chain uses TRBV28 with TRBJ1-2, with a weak D call TRBD1 (6 bases). The CDR3 consists of 16 residues. The germline V and J ends were trimmed by 1 base and 6 bases, with 18 bases remaining between them. The germline CDR1 and CDR2 sequences are MDHEN and SYDVKM. CDR3 region: CASSLLAFGQLDGYTF. The CDR3 bases are TGTGCCAGCAGTTTATTAGCCTTCGGACAGTTGGATGGCTACACCTTC.

V usage is TRBV12-5 and J usage is TRBJ1-3, with D possibly TRBD1 on 5 matching bases. The CDR3 is 17 amino acids. The germline V gene encodes CDR1 LGHNT and CDR2 FRNRAP. Trimming removed 2 bases at V and 0 bases at J, with 14 bases between. The CDR3 DNA follows: TGTGCTAGTGGTTTGCCGCAGGGTTCCTACTCTGGAAACACCATATATTTT. Its protein product is CASGLPQGSYSGNTIYF.

The V and J genes are TRBV7-8 and TRBJ2-3; the D gene is possibly TRBD2 (6 bases). This CDR3 region has 16 residues. From germline, CDR1 is SGHVS and CDR2 FQNEAQ. Trimming left V 3 bases short and J 3 bases short, with 16 bases between. The CDR3 protein is CASSFLPGRGTDTQYF. CDR3 nucleotides: TGTGCCAGCAGCTTCCTCCCCGGGCGGGGAACAGATACGCAGTATTTT.

This clone was found a few times. The chain carries TRBV6-6 and TRBJ2-3; D unclear. The CDR3 totals 12 residues. From germline, CDR1 is MNHNY and CDR2 SVGAGI (reference sequence). The V end was cut by 5 bases, the J end by 4 bases, with 7 bases between. The CDR3 coding sequence is TGTGCCAGCAGTCAACTCGCAGATACGCAGTATTTT. This encodes CASSQLADTQYF.

The rearrangement uses TRBV11-1 and TRBJ2-7, with 9 bases aligning to TRBD1. Germline CDR1 and CDR2: SGHAT and FQDESV (reference sequence). J lost 6 bases, V lost 3 bases, and 9 bases had no gene match. This CDR3 region has 15 residues. This CDR3 is CASSFPGTGTLEQYF. The DNA for the CDR3 is TGTGCCAGCAGCTTCCCCGGGACAGGGACCCTCGAGCAGTACTTC.

The chain is built from TRBV3-1 (or the pseudogene TRBV3-2) and TRBJ2-1; D remains unclear. The V gene's germline CDR1 is LGHDT and CDR2 YNNKEL (reference sequence). V was pared by 1 base and J by 7 bases, with 8 bases between. The CDR3 length is 13 residues. CDR3 sequence: CASSQVSRNEQFF. CDR3 sequence (DNA): TGTGCCAGCAGCCAAGTCAGTCGAAATGAGCAGTTCTTC.

The chain has TRBV3-1 (or the pseudogene TRBV3-2) and TRBJ1-2, with a possible D match to TRBD1 (6 bases). V was pared by 1 base and J by 8 bases, with 11 bases between. This CDR3 has 13 amino acids. Germline CDR1 reads LGHDT; CDR2 reads YNNKEL (reference sequence). CDR3 DNA: TGTGCCAGCAGCCAAGGAGGCAGGGGAGGCTACACCTTC. Its protein is CASSQGGRGGYTF.

This chain links TRBV2 with TRBJ2-5; D is possibly TRBD1 (5 bases). This CDR3 has 15 amino acids. The germline V and J ends were trimmed by 2 bases and 5 bases, with 15 bases remaining between them. Germline CDR1 is SNHLY and CDR2 is FYNNEI. Here the CDR3 DNA reads TGTGCCAGCAGTGAAAGCCCGAGCAGGGCTGAGACCCAGTACTTC. It encodes CASSESPSRAETQYF. Drawing the rest from reference TRBV2 and TRBJ2-5, the complete variable domain is EPEVTQTPSHQVTQMGQEVILRCVPISNHLYFYWYRQILGQKVEFLVSFYNNEISEKSEIFDDQFSVERPDGSNFTLKIRSTKLEDSAMYFCASSESPSRAETQYFGPGTRLLVL.

The chain combines TRBV2 with TRBJ1-4, with 7 bases identical to TRBD1. Trimming cost V 9 bases and J 3 bases; bases outside gene matches: 7. CDR3 length: 14 residues. The germline V gene has CDR1 SNHLY and CDR2 FYNNEI. Here the CDR3 reads CARDTGQPNEKLFF. The CDR3 DNA reads TGTGCCAGAGATACGGGACAGCCTAATGAAAAACTGTTTTTT.